This TCR beta chain was sequenced in a study of blood T cells in healthy people across ages (dated by TCRdb to about 2015). For context, the study as a whole: In model experiments, roughly one uniquely barcoded TCR beta cDNA molecule per two T cells was captured by template switching. To avoid experimental bias, donors of different ages were randomly spread across the sequencing lanes. Donors were grouped into four age groups: young (average 16 years), middle-aged (39), aged (approximately 58) and long-lived (82). For two donors (one aged 18 to 29 and one aged 80 or older), the study analyzed two additional independent replicas of 1 million unique cDNA reads from the same blood draw. To track age-related changes in TCR beta repertoire diversity, the study relied on deep sequencing normalized with unique cDNA molecular identifiers.

CDR1 and CDR2 were assigned from the germline V gene as ENHRY and SYGVKD. V is pruned by 10 bases and J by 2 bases, leaving 3 bases of the junction without a gene match. The CDR3 goes from the cysteine to the phenylalanine over 12 residues. The CDR3 DNA has 36 bases and is translated from base 1. The donors were under 40 Caucasian individuals from Russia, aged 6 to 90 years, who were systemically healthy. Around 10 milliliters of peripheral blood were drawn from each donor into EDTA-treated Vacutainer tubes. Ficoll-Paque density-gradient centrifugation was used to isolate PBMCs, with at least 6.5 million per sample. Total RNA, at least 6 micrograms per sample, was extracted from PBMCs with Trizol reagent. Naive CD45RAhigh/CD27high T cell percentages were measured by flow cytometry on a PBMC aliquot from every donor. Remarks on this clonotype: Its specific antigen is unknown. The sample holds no much larger clone one base away, and base qualities are not on file.

The library was built by means of 5' RACE. Data came from an Illumina HiSeq 2500. A second roughly 7 to 11 cycle PCR used a sample-barcoded 5' primer and a J-beta primer mix. A template-switch 5' adaptor carrying 12 random nucleotides introduced a unique molecular identifier onto each TCR beta cDNA molecule. Each sample yielded at least 3 million CDR3-containing paired-end reads. The Mint cDNA synthesis kit, primed by a TRBC-specific oligonucleotide, was used to synthesize first-strand cDNA from all RNA. All cDNA was treated with uracil-DNA glycosylase and then went through a first 18-cycle PCR with the universal primers M1SS and BC2_uni_R. Turning to the authors' computational methods: For normalization, 1 million high-quality reads, each with a distinct molecular identifier, were randomly selected from each sample. Instead of being binned into consensus sequences, reads that shared molecular identifiers were thrown out. CDR3 identification, clonotype clustering and error correction used MiTCR with a Q25 quality threshold and the strictest error-elimination algorithm. Lower-bound total TCR beta diversity was estimated with a nonparametric unseen species model using Euler transformation. TCRdb trimmed public reads at Q25 via fastp, called clones via MiXCR and kept in-frame beta chains. Records with the same CDR3 protein are collapsed into one entry carrying the most frequent genes and DNA. These V and J calls originate from TCRdb's pipeline instead of the authors' own analysis. Across this sample there are around 1.1 million distinct CDR3 sequences, with more than 30% seen only once. The ten largest clonotypes hold 10% to 15% of the sample.

Paper-wide results and their limitations: As age increased, observed TCR beta diversity per million T cells dropped in a roughly linear way, and a significant reduction was already evident by age 40. Estimates of total diversity based on one million sequenced T cells were regarded as lower bounds and as underestimates. Compared with the aged group, the long-lived group had more naive CD4+ T cells, fewer expanded clones and increased TCR diversity, a pattern suggesting age selection. Because profiling used bulk unsorted PBMCs, naive and antigen-experienced compartments could not be compared conclusively. There was a strong correlation between observed TCR beta diversity and the percentage of naive T cells measured by flow cytometry. The CMV infection status of donors was not known, potentially confounding age-related changes in expanded clonotypes.

The sequenced sample was blood. The chain is assembled from TRBV10-3 and TRBJ2-7, with TRBD1 matching 9 junction bases. The clonotype comes from a man between 18 and 35 years old in good health. Here the CDR3 is given as CATGTGTYEQYF. The DNA sequence is TGTGCCACCGGGACAGGGACCTACGAGCAGTACTTC.